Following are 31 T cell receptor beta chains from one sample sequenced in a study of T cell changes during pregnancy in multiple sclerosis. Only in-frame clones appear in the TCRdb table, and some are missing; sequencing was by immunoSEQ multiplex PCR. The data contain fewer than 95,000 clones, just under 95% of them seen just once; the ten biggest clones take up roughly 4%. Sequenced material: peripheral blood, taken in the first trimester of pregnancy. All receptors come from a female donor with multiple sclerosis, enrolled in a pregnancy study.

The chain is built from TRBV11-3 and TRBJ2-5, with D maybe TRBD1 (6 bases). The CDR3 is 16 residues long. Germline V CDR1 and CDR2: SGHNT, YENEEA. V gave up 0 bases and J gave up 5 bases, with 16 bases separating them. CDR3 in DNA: TGTGCCAGCAGCTTAGACTCCGTCAGGGGAGATGAGACCCAGTACTTC. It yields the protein CASSLDSVRGDETQYF.

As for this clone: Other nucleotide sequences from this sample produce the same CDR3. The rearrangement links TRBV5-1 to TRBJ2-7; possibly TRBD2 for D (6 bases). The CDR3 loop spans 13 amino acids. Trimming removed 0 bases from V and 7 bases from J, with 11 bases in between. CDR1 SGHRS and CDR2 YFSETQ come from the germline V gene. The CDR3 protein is CASSLGQGGEQYF. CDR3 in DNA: TGCGCCAGCAGCTTGGGGCAGGGAGGTGAGCAGTACTTC.

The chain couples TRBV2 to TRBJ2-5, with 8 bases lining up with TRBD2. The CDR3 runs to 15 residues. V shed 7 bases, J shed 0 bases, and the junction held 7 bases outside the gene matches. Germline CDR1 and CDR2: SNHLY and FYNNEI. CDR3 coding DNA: TGTGCCAGCATGGGGGAGCGGGGGTACCAAGAGACCCAGTACTTC. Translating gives CASMGERGYQETQYF.

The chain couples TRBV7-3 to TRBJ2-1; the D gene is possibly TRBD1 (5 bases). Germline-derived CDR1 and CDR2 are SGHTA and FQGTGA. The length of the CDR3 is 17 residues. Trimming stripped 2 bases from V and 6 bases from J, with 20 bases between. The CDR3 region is CASSLRQGRWSSNEQFF. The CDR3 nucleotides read TGTGCCAGCAGCTTACGGCAGGGAAGGTGGTCAAGCAATGAGCAGTTCTTC.

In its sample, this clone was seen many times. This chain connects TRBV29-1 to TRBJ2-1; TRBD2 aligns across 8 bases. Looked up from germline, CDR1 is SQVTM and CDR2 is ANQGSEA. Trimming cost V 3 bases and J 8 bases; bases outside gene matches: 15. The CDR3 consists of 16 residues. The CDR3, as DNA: TGCAGCGTTGACATGTGGGTAGCGGGGCGCGGCTATGAGCAGTTCTTC. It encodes CSVDMWVAGRGYEQFF.

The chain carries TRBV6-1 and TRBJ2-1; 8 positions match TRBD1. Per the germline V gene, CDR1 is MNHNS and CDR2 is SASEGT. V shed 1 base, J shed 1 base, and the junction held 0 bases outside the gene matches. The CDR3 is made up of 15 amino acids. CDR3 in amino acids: CASSEGQGSYNEQFF. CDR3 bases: TGTGCCAGCAGTGAAGGACAGGGGTCCTACAATGAGCAGTTCTTC.

The CDR3 DNA reads TGTGCCAGCAGCCGGGTAGGCGAGATGGAAAAACTGTTTTTT. Protein product: CASSRVGEMEKLFF. The chain is built from TRBV11-2 and TRBJ1-4; D ambiguous. CDR3 length: 14 amino acids. Germline CDR1 reads SGHAT; CDR2 reads FQNNGV. V lost 5 bases and J 8 bases, leaving 15 bases between the germline ends.

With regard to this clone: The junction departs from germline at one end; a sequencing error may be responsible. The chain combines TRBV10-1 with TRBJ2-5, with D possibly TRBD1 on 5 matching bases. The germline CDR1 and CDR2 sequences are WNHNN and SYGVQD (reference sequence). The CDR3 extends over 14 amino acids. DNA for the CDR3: TGCGCCAGCCGTGAGAACAGGTTGACAGAGACCCAGTACTTC. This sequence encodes CASRENRLTETQYF.

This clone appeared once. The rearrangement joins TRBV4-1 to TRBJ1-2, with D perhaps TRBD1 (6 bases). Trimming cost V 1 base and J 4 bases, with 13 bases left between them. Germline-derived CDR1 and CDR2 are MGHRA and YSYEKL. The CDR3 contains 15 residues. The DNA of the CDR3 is TGCGCCAGCAGCCAAGCACAGGGCGTCTCCTATGGCTACACCTTC. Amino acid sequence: CASSQAQGVSYGYTF.

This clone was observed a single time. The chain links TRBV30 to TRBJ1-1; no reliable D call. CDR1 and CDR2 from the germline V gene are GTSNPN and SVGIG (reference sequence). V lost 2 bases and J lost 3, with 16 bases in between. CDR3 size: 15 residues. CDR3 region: CAWSLTRIRDTEAFF. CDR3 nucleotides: TGTGCCTGGAGTCTAACCCGGATTCGGGACACTGAAGCTTTCTTT.

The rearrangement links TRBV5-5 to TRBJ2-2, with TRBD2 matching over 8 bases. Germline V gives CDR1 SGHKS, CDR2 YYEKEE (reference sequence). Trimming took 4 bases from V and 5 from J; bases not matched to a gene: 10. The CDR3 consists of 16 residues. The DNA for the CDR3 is TGTGCCAGCAGCCCTGCCAGCGGGGGTTTTACCGGGGAGCTGTTTTTT. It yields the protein CASSPASGGFTGELFF.

CDR3 sequence reads: CASSVSGGVSEQFF. The CDR3 DNA follows: TGTGCCAGCAGTGTTAGTGGGGGGGTTAGTGAGCAGTTCTTC. The rearrangement links TRBV25-1 to TRBJ2-1; 7 bases fit TRBD2. The junction had 9 bases not matched to a gene; V was cut back by 4 bases and J by 9 bases. CDR1 MGHDK and CDR2 SYGVNS come from the germline V gene. This CDR3 spans 14 amino acids.

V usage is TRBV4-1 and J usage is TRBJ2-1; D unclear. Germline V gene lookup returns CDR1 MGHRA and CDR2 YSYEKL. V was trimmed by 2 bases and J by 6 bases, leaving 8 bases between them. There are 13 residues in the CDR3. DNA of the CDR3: TGCGCCAGCAGCCAAAGCTCGGTCAATGAGCAGTTCTTC. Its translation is CASSQSSVNEQFF.

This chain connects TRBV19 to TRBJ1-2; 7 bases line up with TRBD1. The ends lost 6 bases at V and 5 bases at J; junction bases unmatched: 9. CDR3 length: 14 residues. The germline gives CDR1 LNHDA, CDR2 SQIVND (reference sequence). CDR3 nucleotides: TGTGCCAGTAGCCGGGAACAGGGGACATATGGCTACACCTTC. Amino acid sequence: CASSREQGTYGYTF.

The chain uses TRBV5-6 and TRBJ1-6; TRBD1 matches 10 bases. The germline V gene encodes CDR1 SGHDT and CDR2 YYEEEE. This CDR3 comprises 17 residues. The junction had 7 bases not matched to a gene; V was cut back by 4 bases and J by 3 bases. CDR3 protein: CASSPGTGALYNSPLHF. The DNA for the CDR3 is TGTGCCAGCAGCCCCGGGACAGGGGCCCTCTATAATTCACCCCTCCACTTT.

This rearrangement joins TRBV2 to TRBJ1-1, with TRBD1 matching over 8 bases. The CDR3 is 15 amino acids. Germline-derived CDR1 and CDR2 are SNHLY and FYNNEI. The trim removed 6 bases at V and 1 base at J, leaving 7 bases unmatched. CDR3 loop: CASRVDRGPNTEAFF. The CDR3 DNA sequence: TGTGCCAGCAGAGTCGACAGGGGACCGAACACTGAAGCTTTCTTT.

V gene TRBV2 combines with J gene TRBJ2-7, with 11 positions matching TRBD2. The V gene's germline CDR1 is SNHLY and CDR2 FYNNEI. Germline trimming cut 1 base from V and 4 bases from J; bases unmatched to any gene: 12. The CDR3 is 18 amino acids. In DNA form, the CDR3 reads TGTGCCAGCAGTGAAGACGTAGCGGGGGGGAACCGTGTGTACGAGCAGTACTTC. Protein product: CASSEDVAGGNRVYEQYF.

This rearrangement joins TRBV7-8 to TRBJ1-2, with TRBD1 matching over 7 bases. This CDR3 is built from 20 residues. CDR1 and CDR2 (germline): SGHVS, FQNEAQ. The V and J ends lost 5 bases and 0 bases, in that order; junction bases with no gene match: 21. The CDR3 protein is CASSDLILRDSEHSNYGYTF. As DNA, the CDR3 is TGTGCCAGCAGCGATCTCATCCTCCGGGACAGTGAGCACTCTAACTATGGCTACACCTTC.

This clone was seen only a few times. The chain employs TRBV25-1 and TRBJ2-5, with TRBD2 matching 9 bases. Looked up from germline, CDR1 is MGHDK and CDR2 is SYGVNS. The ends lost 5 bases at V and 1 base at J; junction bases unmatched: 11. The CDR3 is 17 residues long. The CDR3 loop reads CASSLLASGEAQETQYF. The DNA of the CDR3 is TGTGCCAGCAGTTTATTAGCTAGCGGGGAGGCCCAAGAGACCCAGTACTTC.

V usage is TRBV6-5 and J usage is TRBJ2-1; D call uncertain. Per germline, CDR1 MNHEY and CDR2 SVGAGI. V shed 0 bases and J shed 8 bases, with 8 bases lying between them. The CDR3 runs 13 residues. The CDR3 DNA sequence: TGTGCCAGCAGTTACTCGTCTATCGATGAGCAGTTCTTC. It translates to CASSYSSIDEQFF.

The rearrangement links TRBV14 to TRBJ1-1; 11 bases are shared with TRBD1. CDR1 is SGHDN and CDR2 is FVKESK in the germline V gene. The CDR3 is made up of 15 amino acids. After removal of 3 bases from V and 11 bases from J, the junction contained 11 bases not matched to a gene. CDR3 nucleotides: TGTGCCAGCAGCCACGGCGGGACAGGGGGTTTCGGGGCTTTCTTT. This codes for CASSHGGTGGFGAFF.

The DNA of the CDR3 is TGTGCCAGCAGCTCGACAGGGAACTACGAGCAGTACTTC. Residues: CASSSTGNYEQYF. This chain links TRBV11-2 with TRBJ2-7; TRBD1 matches at 7 bases. The CDR3 spans 13 residues. Germline loops: CDR1 SGHAT, CDR2 FQNNGV. J lost 3 bases, V lost 4 bases, and 3 bases had no gene match. Based on the CDR3 plus reference TRBV11-2 and TRBJ2-7, the full variable domain is EAGVAQSPRYKIIEKRQSVAFWCNPISGHATLYWYQQILGQGPKLLIQFQNNGVVDDSQLPKDRFSAERLKGVDSTLKIQPAKLEDSAVYLCASSSTGNYEQYFGPGTRLTVT.

DNA for the CDR3: TGTGCCAGTAGCCGCCACAGGTCCGCTGAAGCTTTCTTT. The encoded protein is CASSRHRSAEAFF. V gene TRBV6-5 combines with J gene TRBJ1-1, with a tentative D call TRBD1 (5 bases). The CDR3 has 13 residues. V shed 9 bases and J shed 6 bases, with 17 bases lying between them. The germline gives CDR1 MNHEY, CDR2 SVGAGI.

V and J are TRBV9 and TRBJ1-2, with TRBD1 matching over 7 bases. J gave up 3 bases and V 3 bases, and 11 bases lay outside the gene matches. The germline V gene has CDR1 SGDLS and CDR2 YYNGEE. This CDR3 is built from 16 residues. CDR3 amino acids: CASSDTHRDRDYGYTF. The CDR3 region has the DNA TGTGCCAGCAGCGATACCCACCGGGACAGAGACTATGGCTACACCTTC.

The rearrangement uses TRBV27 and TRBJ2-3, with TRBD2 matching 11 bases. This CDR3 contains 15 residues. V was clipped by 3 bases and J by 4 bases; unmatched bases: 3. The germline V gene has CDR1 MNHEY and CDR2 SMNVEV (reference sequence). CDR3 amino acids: CASSFLLAGADTQYF. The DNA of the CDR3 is TGTGCCAGCAGTTTTTTACTAGCGGGGGCAGATACGCAGTATTTT.

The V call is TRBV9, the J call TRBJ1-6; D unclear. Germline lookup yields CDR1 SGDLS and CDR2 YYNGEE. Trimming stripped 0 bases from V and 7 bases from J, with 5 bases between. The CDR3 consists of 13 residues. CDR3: CASSVGGNSPLHF. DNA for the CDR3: TGTGCCAGCAGCGTAGGAGGGAATTCACCCCTCCACTTT.

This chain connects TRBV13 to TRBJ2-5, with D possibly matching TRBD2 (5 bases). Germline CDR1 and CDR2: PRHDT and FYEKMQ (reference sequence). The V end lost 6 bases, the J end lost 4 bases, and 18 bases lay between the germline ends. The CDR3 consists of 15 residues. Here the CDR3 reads CASRSLSKGRETQYF. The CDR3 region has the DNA TGTGCCAGCAGATCTCTTAGTAAAGGGAGAGAGACCCAGTACTTC.

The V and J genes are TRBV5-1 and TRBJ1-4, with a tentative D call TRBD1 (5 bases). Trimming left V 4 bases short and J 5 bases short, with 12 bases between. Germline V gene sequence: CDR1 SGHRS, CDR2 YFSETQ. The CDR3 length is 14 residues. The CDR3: CASSPGHPNEKLFF. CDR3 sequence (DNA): TGCGCCAGCAGCCCCGGACACCCAAATGAAAAACTGTTTTTT.

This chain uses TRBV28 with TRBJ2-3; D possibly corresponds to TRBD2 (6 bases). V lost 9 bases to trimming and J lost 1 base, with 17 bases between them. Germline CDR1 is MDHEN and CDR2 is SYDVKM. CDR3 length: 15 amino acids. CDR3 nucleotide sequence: TGTGCCAGTTCGGGACTCCCTGGCGGCACAGATACGCAGTATTTT. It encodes CASSGLPGGTDTQYF.

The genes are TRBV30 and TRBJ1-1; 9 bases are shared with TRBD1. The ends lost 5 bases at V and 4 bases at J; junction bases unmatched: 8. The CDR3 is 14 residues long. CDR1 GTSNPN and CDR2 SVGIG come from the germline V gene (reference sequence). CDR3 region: CAWDRGRGGTEAFF. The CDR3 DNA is TGTGCCTGGGACAGGGGGAGAGGTGGCACTGAAGCTTTCTTT. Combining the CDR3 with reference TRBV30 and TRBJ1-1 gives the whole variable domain SQTIHQWPATLVQPVGSPLSLECTVEGTSNPNLYWYRQAAGRGLQLLFYSVGIGQISSEVPQNLSASRPQDRQFILSSKKLLLSDSGFYLCAWDRGRGGTEAFFGQGTRLTVV.

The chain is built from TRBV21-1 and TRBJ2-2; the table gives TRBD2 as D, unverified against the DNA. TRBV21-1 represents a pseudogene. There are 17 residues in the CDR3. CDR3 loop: CASIPTGRGLNTGELFF. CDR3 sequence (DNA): TGTGCCAGCATCCCAACGGGACGGGGACTGAACACCGGGGAGCTGTTTTTT.